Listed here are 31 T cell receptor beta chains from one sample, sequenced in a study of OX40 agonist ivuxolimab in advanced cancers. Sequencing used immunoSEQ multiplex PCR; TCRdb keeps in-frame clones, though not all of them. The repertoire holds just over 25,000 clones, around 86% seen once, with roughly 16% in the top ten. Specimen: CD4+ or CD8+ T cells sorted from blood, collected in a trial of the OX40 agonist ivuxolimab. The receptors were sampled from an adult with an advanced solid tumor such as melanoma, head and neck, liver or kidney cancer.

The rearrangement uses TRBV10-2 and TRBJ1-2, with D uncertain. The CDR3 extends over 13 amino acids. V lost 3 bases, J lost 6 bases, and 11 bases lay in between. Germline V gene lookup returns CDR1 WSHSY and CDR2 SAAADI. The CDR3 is CASSEEQTDGYTF. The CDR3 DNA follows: TGCGCCAGCAGTGAAGAGCAGACCGATGGCTACACCTTC.

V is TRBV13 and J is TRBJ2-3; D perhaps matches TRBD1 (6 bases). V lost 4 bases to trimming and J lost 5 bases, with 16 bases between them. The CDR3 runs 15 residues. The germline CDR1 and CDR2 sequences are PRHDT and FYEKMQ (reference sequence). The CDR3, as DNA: TGTGCCAGCAGCTCCCGAGGGGGTCGGGAAGATACGCAGTATTTT. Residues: CASSSRGGREDTQYF.

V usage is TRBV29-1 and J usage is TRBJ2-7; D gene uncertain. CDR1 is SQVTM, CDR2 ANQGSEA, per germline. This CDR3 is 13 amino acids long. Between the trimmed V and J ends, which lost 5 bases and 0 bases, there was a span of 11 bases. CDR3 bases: TGCAGCGTTCTTAACGTAAGCTCCTACGAGCAGTACTTC. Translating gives CSVLNVSSYEQYF.

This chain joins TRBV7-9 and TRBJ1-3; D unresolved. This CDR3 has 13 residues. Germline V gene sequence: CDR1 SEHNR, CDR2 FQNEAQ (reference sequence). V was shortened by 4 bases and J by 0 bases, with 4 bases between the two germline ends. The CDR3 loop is CASSSISGNTIYF. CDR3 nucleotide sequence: TGTGCCAGCAGCTCAATCTCTGGAAACACCATATATTTT.

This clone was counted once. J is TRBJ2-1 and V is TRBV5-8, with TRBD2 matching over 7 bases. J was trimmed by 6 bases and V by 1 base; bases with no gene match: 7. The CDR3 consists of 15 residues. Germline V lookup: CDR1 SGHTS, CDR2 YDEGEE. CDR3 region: CASSLRSGRGNEQFF. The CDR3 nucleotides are TGTGCCAGCAGCTTGAGGTCAGGGAGGGGCAATGAGCAGTTCTTC.

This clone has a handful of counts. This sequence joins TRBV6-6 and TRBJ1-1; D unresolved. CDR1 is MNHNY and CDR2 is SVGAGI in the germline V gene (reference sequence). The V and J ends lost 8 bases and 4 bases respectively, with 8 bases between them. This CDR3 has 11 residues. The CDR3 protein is CASSRGTEAFF. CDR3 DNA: TGTGCCAGCTCTCGGGGCACTGAAGCTTTCTTT.

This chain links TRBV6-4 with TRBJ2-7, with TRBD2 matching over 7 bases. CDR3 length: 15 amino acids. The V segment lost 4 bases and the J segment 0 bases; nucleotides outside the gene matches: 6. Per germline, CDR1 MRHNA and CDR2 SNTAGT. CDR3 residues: CASSVAAGRSYEQYF. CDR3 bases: TGTGCCAGCAGTGTTGCAGCGGGACGCTCCTACGAGCAGTACTTC.

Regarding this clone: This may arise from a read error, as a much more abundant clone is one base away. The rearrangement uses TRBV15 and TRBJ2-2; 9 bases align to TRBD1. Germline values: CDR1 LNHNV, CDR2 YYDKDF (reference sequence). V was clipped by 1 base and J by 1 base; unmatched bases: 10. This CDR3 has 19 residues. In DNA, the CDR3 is TGTGCCACCAGCAGAGTTAGGGGAGGACAGGGGAAGAACACCGGGGAGCTGTTTTTT. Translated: CATSRVRGGQGKNTGELFF.

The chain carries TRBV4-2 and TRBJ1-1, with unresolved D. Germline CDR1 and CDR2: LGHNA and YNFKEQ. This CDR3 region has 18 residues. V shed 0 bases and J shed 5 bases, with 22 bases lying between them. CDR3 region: CASSQEERMAGDGTEAFF. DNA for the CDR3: TGTGCCAGCAGCCAAGAAGAGAGGATGGCCGGGGATGGGACTGAAGCTTTCTTT.

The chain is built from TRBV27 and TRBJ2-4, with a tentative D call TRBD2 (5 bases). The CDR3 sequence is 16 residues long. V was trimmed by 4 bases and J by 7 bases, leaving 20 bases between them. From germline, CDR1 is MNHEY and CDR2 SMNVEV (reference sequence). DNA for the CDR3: TGTGCCAGCAGTTCCCGGACTGAGTTTGAGTGGAACATTCAGTACTTC. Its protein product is CASSSRTEFEWNIQYF.

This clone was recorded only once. The CDR3 loop is CASSQVAGGGNEQFF. The CDR3 DNA is TGCGCCAGCAGCCAAGTAGCGGGAGGTGGCAATGAGCAGTTCTTC. The chain carries TRBV4-1 and TRBJ2-1, with 10 bases that match TRBD2. V lost 1 base, J lost 6 bases, and 3 bases stayed unmatched. Germline values: CDR1 MGHRA, CDR2 YSYEKL. The CDR3 loop spans 15 amino acids.

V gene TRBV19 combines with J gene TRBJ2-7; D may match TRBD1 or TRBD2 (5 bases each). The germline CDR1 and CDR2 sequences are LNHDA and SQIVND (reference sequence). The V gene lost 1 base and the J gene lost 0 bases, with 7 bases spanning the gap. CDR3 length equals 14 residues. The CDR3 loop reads CASSIAGSSYEQYF. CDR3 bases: TGTGCCAGTAGTATAGCAGGGAGCTCCTACGAGCAGTACTTC. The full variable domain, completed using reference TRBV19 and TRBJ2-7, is DGGITQSPKYLFRKEGQNVTLSCEQNLNHDAMYWYRQDPGQGLRLIYYSQIVNDFQKGDIAEGYSVSREKKESFPLTVTSAQKNPTAFYLCASSIAGSSYEQYFGPGTRLTVT.

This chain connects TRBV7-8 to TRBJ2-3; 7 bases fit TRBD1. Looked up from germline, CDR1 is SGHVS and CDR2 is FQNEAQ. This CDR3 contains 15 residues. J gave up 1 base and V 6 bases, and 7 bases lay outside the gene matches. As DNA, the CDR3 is TGTGCCAGCAGTCTTACGGGACAGCGCACAGATACGCAGTATTTT. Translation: CASSLTGQRTDTQYF.

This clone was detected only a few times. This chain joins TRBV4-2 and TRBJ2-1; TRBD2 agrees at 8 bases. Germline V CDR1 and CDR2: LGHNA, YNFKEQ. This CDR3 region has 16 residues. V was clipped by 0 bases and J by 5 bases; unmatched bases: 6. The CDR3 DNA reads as TGTGCCAGCAGCCAAGAGGGACGGGGGGGCAACAATGAGCAGTTCTTC. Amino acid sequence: CASSQEGRGGNNEQFF.

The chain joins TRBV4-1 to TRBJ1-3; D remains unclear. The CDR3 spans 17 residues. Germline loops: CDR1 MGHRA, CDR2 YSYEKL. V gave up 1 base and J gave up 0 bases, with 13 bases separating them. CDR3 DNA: TGCGCCAGCAGCCAAGTAAGAACCGGATACTCTGGAAACACCATATATTTT. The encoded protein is CASSQVRTGYSGNTIYF.

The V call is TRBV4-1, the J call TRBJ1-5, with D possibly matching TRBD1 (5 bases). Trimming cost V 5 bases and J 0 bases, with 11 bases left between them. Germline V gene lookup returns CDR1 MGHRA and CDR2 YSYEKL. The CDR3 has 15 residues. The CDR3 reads CASSVRDLSNQPQHF. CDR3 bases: TGCGCCAGCAGCGTCCGGGACCTTAGCAATCAGCCCCAGCATTTT.

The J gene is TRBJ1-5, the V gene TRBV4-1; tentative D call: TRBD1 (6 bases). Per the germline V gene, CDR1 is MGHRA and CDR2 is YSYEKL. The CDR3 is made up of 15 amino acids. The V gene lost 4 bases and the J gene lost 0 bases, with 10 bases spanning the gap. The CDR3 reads CASSPTGNSNQPQHF. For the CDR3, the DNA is TGCGCCAGCAGCCCGACAGGAAATAGCAATCAGCCCCAGCATTTT.

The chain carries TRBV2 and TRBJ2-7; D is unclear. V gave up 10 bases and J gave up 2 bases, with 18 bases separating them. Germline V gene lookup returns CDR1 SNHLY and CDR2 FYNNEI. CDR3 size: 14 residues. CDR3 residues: CAILYRQITYEQYF. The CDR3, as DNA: TGTGCCATCCTTTACCGGCAAATCACCTACGAGCAGTACTTC.

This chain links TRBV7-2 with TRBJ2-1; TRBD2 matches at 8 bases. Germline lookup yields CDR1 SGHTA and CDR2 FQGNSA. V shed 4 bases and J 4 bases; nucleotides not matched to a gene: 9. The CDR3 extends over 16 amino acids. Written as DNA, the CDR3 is TGTGCCAGCAGCTCAACCGCACTAGCGGCGTACAATGAGCAGTTCTTC. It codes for CASSSTALAAYNEQFF.

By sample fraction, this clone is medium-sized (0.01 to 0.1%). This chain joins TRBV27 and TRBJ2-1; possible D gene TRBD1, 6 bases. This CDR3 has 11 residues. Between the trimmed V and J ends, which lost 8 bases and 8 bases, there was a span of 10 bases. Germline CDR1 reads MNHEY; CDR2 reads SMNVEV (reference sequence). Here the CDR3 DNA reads TGTGCCAGCTGGGGGCCGGATGAGCAGTTCTTC. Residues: CASWGPDEQFF.

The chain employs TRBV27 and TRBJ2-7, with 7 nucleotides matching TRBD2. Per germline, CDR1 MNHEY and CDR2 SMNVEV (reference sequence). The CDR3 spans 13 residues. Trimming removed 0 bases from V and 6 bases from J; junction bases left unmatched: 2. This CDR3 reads CASSLSTGGEQYF. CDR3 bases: TGTGCCAGCAGTTTATCGACGGGGGGCGAGCAGTACTTC.

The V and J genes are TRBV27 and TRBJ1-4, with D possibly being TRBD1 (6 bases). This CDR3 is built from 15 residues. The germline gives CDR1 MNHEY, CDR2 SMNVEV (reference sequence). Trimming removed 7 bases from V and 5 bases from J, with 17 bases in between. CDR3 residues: CASTSRGRDNEKLFF. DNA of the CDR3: TGTGCCAGCACTTCTAGGGGGAGGGACAATGAAAAACTGTTTTTT.

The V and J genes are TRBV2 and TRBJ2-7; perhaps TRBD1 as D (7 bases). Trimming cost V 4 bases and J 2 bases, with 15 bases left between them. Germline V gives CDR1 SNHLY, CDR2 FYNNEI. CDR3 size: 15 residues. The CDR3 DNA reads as TGTGCCAGCAGTGGGGGGGACAGCCTGACCTACGAGCAGTACTTC. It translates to CASSGGDSLTYEQYF.

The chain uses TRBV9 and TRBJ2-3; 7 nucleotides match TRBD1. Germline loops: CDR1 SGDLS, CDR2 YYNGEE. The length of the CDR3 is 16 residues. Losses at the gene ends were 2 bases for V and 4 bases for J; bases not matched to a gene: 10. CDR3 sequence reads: CASSVPLTGVADTQYF. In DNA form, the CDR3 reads TGTGCCAGCAGCGTTCCGCTAACAGGGGTTGCAGATACGCAGTATTTT.

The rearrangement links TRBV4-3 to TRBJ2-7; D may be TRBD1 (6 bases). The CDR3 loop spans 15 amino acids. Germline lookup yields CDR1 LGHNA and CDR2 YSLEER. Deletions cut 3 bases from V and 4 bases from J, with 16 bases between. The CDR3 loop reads CASSQDFSRGYEQYF. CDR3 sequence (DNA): TGCGCCAGCAGCCAGGACTTTAGCAGGGGATACGAGCAGTACTTC.

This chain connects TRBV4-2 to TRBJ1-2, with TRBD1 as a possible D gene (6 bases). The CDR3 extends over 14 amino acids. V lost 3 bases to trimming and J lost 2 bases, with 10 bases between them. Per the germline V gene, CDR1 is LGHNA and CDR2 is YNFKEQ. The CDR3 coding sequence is TGTGCCAGCAGCCACGGACAGTCCAACTATGGCTACACCTTC. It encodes CASSHGQSNYGYTF.

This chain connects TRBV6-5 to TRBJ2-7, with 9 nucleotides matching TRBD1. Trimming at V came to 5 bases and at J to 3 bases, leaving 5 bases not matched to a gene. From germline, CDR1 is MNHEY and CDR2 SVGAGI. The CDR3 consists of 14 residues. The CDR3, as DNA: TGTGCCAGCAGTGTTGGACAGGGGATCTACGAGCAGTACTTC. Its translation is CASSVGQGIYEQYF.

CDR3 nucleotide sequence: TGTGCCAGCAGCGCGGGACAGGGGCTACAAGAGACCCAGTACTTC. Translating it yields CASSAGQGLQETQYF. The chain couples TRBV9 to TRBJ2-5; 10 bases map to TRBD1. Germline V gene sequence: CDR1 SGDLS, CDR2 YYNGEE. After removal of 3 bases from V and 2 bases from J, the junction contained 4 bases not matched to a gene. This CDR3 region has 15 residues.

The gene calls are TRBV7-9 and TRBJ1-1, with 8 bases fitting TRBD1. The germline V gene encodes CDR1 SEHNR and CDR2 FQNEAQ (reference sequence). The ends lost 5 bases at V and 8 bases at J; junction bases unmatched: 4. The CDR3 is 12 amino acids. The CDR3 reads CASSGGDREAFF. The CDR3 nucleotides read TGTGCCAGCAGCGGGGGGGACAGGGAAGCTTTCTTT.

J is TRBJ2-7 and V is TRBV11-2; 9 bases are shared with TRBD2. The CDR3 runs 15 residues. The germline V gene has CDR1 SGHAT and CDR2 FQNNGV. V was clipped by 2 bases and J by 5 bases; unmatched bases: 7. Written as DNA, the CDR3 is TGTGCCAGCAGCTTAATATTTAGCGGGAGTGACGAGCAGTACTTC. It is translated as CASSLIFSGSDEQYF.

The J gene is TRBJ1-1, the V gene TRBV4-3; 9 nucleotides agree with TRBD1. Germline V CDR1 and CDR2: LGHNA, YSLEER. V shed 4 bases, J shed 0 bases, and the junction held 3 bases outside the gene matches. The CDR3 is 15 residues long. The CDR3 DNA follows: TGCGCCAGCAGCCCTGGACAGGGGATGAACACTGAAGCTTTCTTT. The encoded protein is CASSPGQGMNTEAFF.